This entry lists 12 T cell receptor beta chains sequenced from one sample in a study of beta chain features in type 1 diabetes. The isolated RNA, all of it, was reverse transcribed, so expressed TCRB transcripts were what got sequenced. Only in-frame clones appear in the TCRdb table, and some are missing; sequencing was by immunoSEQ multiplex PCR. The sample contains 350,000 to 450,000 clones, about 15% of which appear only once. The sequencing input was naive CD4+ T cells from blood. The source is a man aged 25-45 years in good health.

The rearrangement joins TRBV7-3 to TRBJ2-5; D is uncertain. Germline CDR1 and CDR2: SGHTA and FQGTGA. V shed 5 bases and J shed 2 bases, with 9 bases lying between them. The CDR3 covers 13 residues. Here the CDR3 reads CASSRLVQETQYF. The CDR3 region has the DNA TGTGCCAGCAGCCGCCTCGTTCAAGAGACCCAGTACTTC.

The chain joins TRBV5-1 to TRBJ2-7, with D unresolved. Germline-derived CDR1 and CDR2 are SGHRS and YFSETQ. Trimming left V 4 bases short and J 9 bases short, with 17 bases between. CDR3 size: 13 residues. The CDR3 nucleotides are TGCGCCAGCAGCCCCGGCGCAGGCGGACCGCAGTACTTC. Its translation: CASSPGAGGPQYF.

This clone was seen a handful of times. This chain links TRBV5-4 with TRBJ2-7; 11 bases line up with TRBD2. Germline V CDR1 and CDR2: SGHNT, YYREEE (reference sequence). CDR3 length equals 16 residues. Trimming removed 3 bases from V and 2 bases from J; junction bases left unmatched: 7. The CDR3 DNA follows: TGTGCCAGCAGCTCCGGCCCGGGACTAGCGGCCTACGAGCAGTACGTC. Translation gives CASSSGPGLAAYEQYV.

The rearrangement joins TRBV4-3 to TRBJ1-6, with a possible D match to TRBD1 (5 bases). This CDR3 region has 16 residues. The V and J ends lost 0 bases and 7 bases respectively, with 13 bases between them. CDR1 and CDR2 from the germline V gene are LGHNA and YSLEER. DNA of the CDR3: TGCGCCAGCAGCCAAGATTGGGGGAATTGGAATTCACCCCTCCACTTT. Its protein product is CASSQDWGNWNSPLHF.

This chain joins TRBV30 and TRBJ2-2; D call uncertain. CDR3 length: 10 residues. Germline CDR1 GTSNPN, CDR2 SVGIG (reference sequence). Trimming stripped 8 bases from V and 4 bases from J, with 5 bases between. The CDR3 DNA is TGTGCCCGCGGCACCGGGGAGCTGTTTTTT. This gives the protein CARGTGELFF.

In DNA form, the CDR3 reads TGTGCCAGCAAAGACTTGCGGAGCACAGATACGCAGTATTTT. This sequence encodes CASKDLRSTDTQYF. This chain uses TRBV7-2 with TRBJ2-3; D unresolved. Germline CDR1 is SGHTA and CDR2 is FQGNSA. The CDR3 totals 14 residues. V lost 7 bases to trimming and J lost 0 bases, with 11 bases between them.

The chain couples TRBV4-3 to TRBJ2-2; D not resolved. Germline lookup yields CDR1 LGHNA and CDR2 YSLEER. Trimming stripped 4 bases from V and 1 base from J, with 7 bases between. CDR3 length: 14 amino acids. The CDR3 loop is CASSLLQNTGELFF. CDR3 DNA sequence: TGCGCCAGCAGCCTCCTACAGAACACCGGGGAGCTGTTTTTT.

The rearrangement uses TRBV6-6 and TRBJ1-2; D call uncertain. V shed 2 bases and J shed 6 bases, with 10 bases lying between them. In germline, CDR1 is MNHNY, CDR2 SVGAGI (reference sequence). The CDR3 is made up of 13 amino acids. CDR3 sequence (DNA): TGTGCCAGCAGTTACGTTGTGGAGCATGGCTACACCTTC. Its translation is CASSYVVEHGYTF.

This chain connects TRBV14 to TRBJ2-1, with 8 nucleotides matching TRBD1. CDR1 and CDR2 from the germline V gene are SGHDN and FVKESK. This CDR3 spans 14 amino acids. V gave up 3 bases and J gave up 8 bases; unmatched junction bases: 6. The DNA of the CDR3 is TGTGCCAGCAGCCAGCGGACAGGGCTGGATGAGCAGTTCTTC. The encoded protein is CASSQRTGLDEQFF.

V and J are TRBV5-1 and TRBJ2-3, with 12 positions matching TRBD2. Germline CDR1 reads SGHRS; CDR2 reads YFSETQ. This CDR3 spans 15 amino acids. The ends lost 6 bases at V and 6 bases at J; junction bases unmatched: 8. CDR3 residues: CASTVLAGGLDTQYF. The CDR3 DNA reads TGCGCCAGCACGGTACTAGCGGGGGGTTTGGATACGCAGTATTTT. Supplemented by reference TRBV5-1 and TRBJ2-3, the full variable domain reads KAGVTQTPRYLIKTRGQQVTLSCSPISGHRSVSWYQQTPGQGLQFLFEYFSETQRNKGNFPGRFSGRQFSNSRSEMNVSTLELGDSALYLCASTVLAGGLDTQYFGPGTRLTVL.

The chain employs TRBV7-9 and TRBJ2-5, with D possibly being TRBD2 (5 bases). Germline CDR1 and CDR2: SEHNR and FQNEAQ (reference sequence). The ends were cut back, 5 bases at V and 2 bases at J, with 9 bases in the middle. CDR3 length: 13 residues. The CDR3 DNA reads TGTGCCAGCAGCATTGGACTGCAAGAGACCCAGTACTTC. Translation gives CASSIGLQETQYF.

This clone was seen a handful of times. One end of the junction fails to match germline, which may point to a read error. The chain employs TRBV7-7 and TRBJ2-1; D gene unclear. The CDR3 is 16 amino acids. Germline CDR1 reads SSHAT; CDR2 reads FNYEAQ (reference sequence). The CDR3 sequence is CASSSDLQSSYNEQFF. DNA of the CDR3: TGTGCTAGCAGCTCGGACCTACAGAGCTCCTACAATGAGCAGTTCTTC.